This entry features one T cell receptor (beta chain) sequence. No antigen is known for it. The data were taken from a study of response to subunit inactivated influenza vaccine. Broader study findings: The study's authors posited that every seasonal influenza vaccination enlists few new T cells.

TCRdb redid the calling of the RT-PCR reads with MiXCR, one entry per CDR3 protein. The table shows a few hundred thousand distinct CDR3 sequences, with less than 25% occurring only once. The CDR3 has 14 residues. Trimming cost V 5 bases and J 5 bases, with 13 bases left between them. Germline-derived CDR1 and CDR2 are MNHNS and SASEGT. This material consisted of PBMCs from blood, taken approximately 20 months after vaccination. The TCR comes from a man between 45 and 75 years old who received an inactivated influenza vaccine. J is TRBJ2-1 and V is TRBV6-1; D tentatively reads TRBD1 or TRBD2 (5 bases each). In DNA, the CDR3 is TGTGCCAGCAGTCGCCCAGGGAGCCACAATGAGCAGTTCTTC. Translation: CASSRPGSHNEQFF.